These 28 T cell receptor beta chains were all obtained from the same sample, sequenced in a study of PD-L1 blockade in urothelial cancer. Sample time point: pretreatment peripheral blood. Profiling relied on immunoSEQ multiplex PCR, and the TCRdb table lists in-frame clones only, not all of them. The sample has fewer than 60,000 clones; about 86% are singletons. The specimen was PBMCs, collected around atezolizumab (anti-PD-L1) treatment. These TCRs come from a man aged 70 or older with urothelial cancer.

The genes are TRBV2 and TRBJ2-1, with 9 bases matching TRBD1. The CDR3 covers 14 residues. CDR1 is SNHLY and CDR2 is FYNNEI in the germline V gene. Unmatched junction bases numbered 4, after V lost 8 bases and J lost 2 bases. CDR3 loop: CASGRDRAYNEQFF. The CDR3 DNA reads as TGTGCCAGCGGCCGGGACAGGGCCTACAATGAGCAGTTCTTC.

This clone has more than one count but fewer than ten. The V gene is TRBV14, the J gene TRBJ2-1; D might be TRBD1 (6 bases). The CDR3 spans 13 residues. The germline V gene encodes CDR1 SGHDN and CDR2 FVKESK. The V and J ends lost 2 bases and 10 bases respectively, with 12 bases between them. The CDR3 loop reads CASSQKWDTEQFF. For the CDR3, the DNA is TGTGCCAGCAGCCAAAAATGGGACACCGAGCAGTTCTTC.

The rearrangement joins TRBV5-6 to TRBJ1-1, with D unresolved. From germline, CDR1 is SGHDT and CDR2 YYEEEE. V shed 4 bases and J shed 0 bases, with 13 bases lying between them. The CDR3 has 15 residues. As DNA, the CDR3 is TGTGCCAGCAGCCCCGCGAATCCTTTGAACACTGAAGCTTTCTTT. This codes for CASSPANPLNTEAFF.

The DNA for the CDR3 is TGTGCCAGCAGCTTAGATGGGGACACCACCCGGGGCTATGGCTACACCTTC. It yields the protein CASSLDGDTTRGYGYTF. The chain links TRBV7-2 to TRBJ1-2; perhaps TRBD1 as D (6 bases). The germline V gene encodes CDR1 SGHTA and CDR2 FQGNSA. The CDR3 is 17 amino acids. V lost 1 base and J 4 bases, leaving 19 bases between the germline ends.

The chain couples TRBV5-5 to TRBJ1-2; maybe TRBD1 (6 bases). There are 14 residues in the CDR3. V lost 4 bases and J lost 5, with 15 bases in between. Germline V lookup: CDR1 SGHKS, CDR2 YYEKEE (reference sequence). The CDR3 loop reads CASSVKQGEYGYTF. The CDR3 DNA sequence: TGTGCCAGCAGCGTTAAACAGGGAGAATATGGCTACACCTTC.

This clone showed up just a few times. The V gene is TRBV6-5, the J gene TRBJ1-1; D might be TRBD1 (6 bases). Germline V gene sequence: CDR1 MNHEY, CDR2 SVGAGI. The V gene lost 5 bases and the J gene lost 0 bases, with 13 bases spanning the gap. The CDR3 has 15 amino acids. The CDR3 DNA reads TGTGCCAGCAGTCGCTTTCGGACAGTGAACACTGAAGCTTTCTTT. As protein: CASSRFRTVNTEAFF.

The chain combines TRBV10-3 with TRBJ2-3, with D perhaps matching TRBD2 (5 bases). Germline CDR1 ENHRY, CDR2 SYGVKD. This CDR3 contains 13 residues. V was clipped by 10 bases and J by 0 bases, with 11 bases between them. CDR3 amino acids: CASEGSSTDTQYF. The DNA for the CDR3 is TGTGCCAGCGAGGGATCTAGCACAGATACGCAGTATTTT.

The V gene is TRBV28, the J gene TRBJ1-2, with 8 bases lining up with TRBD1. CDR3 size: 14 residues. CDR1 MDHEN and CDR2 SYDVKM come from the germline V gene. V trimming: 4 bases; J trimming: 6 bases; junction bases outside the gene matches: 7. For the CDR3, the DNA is TGTGCCAGCAGTTCTGGACAGGGCATAGATGGCTACACCTTC. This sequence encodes CASSSGQGIDGYTF.

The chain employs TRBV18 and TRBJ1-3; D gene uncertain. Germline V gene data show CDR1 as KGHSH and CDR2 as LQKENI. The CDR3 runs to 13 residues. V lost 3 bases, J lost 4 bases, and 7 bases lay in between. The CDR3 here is CASSPSQGNTIYF. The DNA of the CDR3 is TGTGCCAGCTCACCGTCACAGGGAAACACCATATATTTT.

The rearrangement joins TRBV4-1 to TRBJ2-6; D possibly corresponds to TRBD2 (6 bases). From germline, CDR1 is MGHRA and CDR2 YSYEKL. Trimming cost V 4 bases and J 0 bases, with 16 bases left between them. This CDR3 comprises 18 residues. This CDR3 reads CASSRPLATSSGANVLTF. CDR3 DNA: TGCGCCAGCAGCCGCCCTCTAGCGACGAGCTCTGGGGCCAACGTCCTGACTTTC.

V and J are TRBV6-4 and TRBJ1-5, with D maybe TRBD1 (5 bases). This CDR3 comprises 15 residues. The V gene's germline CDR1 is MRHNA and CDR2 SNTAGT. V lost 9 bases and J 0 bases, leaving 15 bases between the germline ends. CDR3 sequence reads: CASEGDRHSNQPQHF. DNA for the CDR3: TGTGCCAGTGAAGGCGACAGACATAGCAATCAGCCCCAGCATTTT.

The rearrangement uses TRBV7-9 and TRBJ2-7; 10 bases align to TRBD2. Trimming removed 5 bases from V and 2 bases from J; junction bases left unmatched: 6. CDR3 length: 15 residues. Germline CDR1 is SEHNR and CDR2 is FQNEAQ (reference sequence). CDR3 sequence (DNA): TGTGCCAGCAGCCTATTTAGCGGGAGGACCTACGAGCAGTACTTC. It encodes CASSLFSGRTYEQYF.

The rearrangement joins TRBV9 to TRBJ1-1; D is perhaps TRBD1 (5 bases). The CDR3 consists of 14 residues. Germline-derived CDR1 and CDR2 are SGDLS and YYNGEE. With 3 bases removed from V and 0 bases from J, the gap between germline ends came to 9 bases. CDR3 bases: TGTGCCAGCAGCGCTAGACAGATGAACACTGAAGCTTTCTTT. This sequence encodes CASSARQMNTEAFF.

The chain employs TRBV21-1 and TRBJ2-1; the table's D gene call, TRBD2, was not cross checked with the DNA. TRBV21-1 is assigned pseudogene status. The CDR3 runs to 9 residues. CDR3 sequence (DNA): TGTGCCAGCACTCCTGAGCAGTTCTTC. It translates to CASTPEQFF.

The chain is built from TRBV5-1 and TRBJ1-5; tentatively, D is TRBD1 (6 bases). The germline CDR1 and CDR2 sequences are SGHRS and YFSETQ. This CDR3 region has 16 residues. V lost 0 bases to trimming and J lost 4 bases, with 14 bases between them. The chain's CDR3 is CASSLGSGQGNQPQHF. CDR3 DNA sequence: TGCGCCAGCAGCTTGGGGTCCGGTCAGGGGAATCAGCCCCAGCATTTT.

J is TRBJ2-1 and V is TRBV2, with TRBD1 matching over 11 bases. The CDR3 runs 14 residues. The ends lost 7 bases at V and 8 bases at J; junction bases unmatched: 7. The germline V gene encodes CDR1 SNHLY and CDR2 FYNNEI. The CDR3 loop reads CASILDRGRYEQFF. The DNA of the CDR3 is TGTGCCAGCATCTTGGACAGGGGGCGCTATGAGCAGTTCTTC.

CDR3 residues: CASSVTPNAGATQYF. The CDR3 nucleotides read TGTGCCAGCAGTGTCACGCCGAACGCGGGCGCGACCCAGTACTTC. The chain is built from TRBV6-1 and TRBJ2-5, with a tentative D call TRBD2 (5 bases). The germline CDR1 and CDR2 sequences are MNHNS and SASEGT. Trimming took 4 bases from V and 7 from J, leaving 19 bases between them. The CDR3 has 15 residues.

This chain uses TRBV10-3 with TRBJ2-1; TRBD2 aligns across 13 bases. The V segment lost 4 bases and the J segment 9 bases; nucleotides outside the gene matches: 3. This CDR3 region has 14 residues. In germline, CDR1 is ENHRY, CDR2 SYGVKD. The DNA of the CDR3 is TGTGCCATCAGTGGGACTAGCGGGAGTAGTGAGCAGTTCTTC. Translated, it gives CAISGTSGSSEQFF.

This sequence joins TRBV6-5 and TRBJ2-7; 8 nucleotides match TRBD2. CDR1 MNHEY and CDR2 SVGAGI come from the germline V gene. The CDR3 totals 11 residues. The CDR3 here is CASGSSYEQYF. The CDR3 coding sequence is TGTGCGAGCGGGAGCTCCTACGAGCAGTACTTC.

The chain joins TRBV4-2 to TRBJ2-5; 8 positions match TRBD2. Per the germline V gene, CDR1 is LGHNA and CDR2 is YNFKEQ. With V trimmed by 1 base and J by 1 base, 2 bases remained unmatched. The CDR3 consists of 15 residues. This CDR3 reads CASSQASGSQETQYF. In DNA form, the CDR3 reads TGTGCCAGCAGCCAAGCAAGCGGGAGCCAAGAGACCCAGTACTTC.

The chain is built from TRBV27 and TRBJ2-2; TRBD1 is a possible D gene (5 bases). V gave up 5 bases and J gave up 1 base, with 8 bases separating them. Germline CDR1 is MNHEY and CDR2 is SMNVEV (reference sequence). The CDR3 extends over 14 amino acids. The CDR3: CASSPTVNTGELFF. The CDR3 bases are TGTGCCAGCAGTCCGACAGTGAACACCGGGGAGCTGTTTTTT.

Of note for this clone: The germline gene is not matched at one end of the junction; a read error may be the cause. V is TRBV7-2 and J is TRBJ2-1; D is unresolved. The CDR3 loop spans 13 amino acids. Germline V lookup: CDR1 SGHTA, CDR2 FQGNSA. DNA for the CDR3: TGTGCCAGCAGGTTAGCTAGTCGCAATGAGCAGTTCTTC. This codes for CASRLASRNEQFF.

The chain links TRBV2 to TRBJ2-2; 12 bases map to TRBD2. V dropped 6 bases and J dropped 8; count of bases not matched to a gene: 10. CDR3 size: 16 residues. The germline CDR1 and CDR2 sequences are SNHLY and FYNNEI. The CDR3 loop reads CASSVLAGGPRGELFF. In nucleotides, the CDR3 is TGTGCCAGCAGCGTCCTAGCGGGAGGGCCGCGGGGGGAGCTGTTTTTT.

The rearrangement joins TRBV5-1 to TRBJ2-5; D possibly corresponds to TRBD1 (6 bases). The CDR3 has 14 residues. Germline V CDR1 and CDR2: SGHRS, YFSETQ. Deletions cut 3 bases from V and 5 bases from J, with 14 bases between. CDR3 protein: CASSWTDATETQYF. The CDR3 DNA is TGCGCCAGCAGCTGGACAGACGCCACGGAGACCCAGTACTTC.

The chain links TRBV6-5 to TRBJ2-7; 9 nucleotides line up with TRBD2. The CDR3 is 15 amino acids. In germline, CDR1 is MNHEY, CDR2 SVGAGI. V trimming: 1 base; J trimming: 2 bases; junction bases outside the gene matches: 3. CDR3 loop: CASSYFLAGTYEQYF. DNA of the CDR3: TGTGCCAGCAGTTACTTCCTAGCGGGGACCTACGAGCAGTACTTC.

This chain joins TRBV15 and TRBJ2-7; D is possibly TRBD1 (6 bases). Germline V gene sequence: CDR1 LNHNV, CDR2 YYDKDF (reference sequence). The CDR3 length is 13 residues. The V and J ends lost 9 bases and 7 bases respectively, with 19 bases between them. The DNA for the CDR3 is TGTGCCACAACCGACAGGTCTCTTACTGAGCAGTACTTC. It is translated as CATTDRSLTEQYF.

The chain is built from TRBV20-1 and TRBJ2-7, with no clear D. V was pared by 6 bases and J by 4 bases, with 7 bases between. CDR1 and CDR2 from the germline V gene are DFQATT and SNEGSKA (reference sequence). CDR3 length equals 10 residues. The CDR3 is CSAARYEQYF. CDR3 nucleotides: TGCAGTGCAGCCAGGTACGAGCAGTACTTC.

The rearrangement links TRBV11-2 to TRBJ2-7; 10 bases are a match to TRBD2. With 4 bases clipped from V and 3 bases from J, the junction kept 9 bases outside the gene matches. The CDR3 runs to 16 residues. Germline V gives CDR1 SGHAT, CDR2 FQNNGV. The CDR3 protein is CASSSGLAGVFYEQYF. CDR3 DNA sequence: TGTGCCAGCAGCTCGGGGCTAGCGGGGGTTTTCTACGAGCAGTACTTC.